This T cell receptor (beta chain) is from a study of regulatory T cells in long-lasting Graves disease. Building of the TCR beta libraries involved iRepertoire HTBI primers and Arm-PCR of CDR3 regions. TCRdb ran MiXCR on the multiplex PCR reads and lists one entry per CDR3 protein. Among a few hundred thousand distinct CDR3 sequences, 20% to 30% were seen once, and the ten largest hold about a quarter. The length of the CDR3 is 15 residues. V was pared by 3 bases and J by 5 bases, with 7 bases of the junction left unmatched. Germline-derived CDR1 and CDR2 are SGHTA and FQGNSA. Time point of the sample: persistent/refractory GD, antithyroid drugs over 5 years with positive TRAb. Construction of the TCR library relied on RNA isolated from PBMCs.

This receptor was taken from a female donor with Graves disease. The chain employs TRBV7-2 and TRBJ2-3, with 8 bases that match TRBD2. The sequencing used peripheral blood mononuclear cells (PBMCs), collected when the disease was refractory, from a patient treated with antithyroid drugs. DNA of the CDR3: TGTGCCAGCAGCTTTCGGGCGGGAGGTGGAGATACGCAGTATTTT. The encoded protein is CASSFRAGGGDTQYF.